The clone carrying this T cell receptor beta chain was seen more than once but under ten times. Its antigen is as yet unknown. The CDR3 has 10 amino acids. Between the trimmed V and J ends, which lost 7 bases and 7 bases, there was a span of 10 bases. The germline gives CDR1 SQVTM, CDR2 ANQGSEA. TCRdb reprocessed the RT-PCR reads with MiXCR, giving one entry per CDR3 protein. The repertoire includes approximately 500,000 distinct CDR3 sequences, about an eighth of them detected once, and roughly 14% sits in the top ten. This record belongs to a study of response to subunit inactivated influenza vaccine. Study-wide results and limits: With each seasonal influenza vaccination, the authors suggested, few new T cells are recruited.

The source of this sequence is a man aged 50-59 years who received an inactivated influenza vaccine. The sample here was PBMCs from blood, taken roughly 47 days after vaccination. The chain recombines TRBV29-1 with TRBJ2-5; D is tentatively TRBD1 or TRBD2 (5 bases each). Here the CDR3 DNA reads TGCAGCGCTCAGAGGGGGACCCAGTACTTC. It is translated as CSAQRGTQYF. The full variable domain, with the rest looked up from reference TRBV29-1 and TRBJ2-5, is SAVISQKPSRDICQRGTSLTIQCQVDSQVTMMFWYRQQPGQSLTLIATANQGSEATYESGFVIDKFPISRPNLTFSTLTVSNMSPEDSSIYLCSAQRGTQYFGPGTRLLVL.